Following are 23 T cell receptor beta chains from one sample sequenced in a study of identical twins. TCRdb reprocessed the 5' RACE reads via MiXCR and lists one record per CDR3 protein. The table has approximately 260,000 distinct CDR3 sequences, over 12% seen once. The source material was memory (CD45RO+) T cells sorted from blood. These receptors came from a woman in her late teens or twenties in good health.

This clonotype was detected ten times or more. The rearrangement uses TRBV5-1 and TRBJ1-1; D perhaps matches TRBD1 (6 bases). V lost 1 base and J lost 0, with 10 bases in between. Germline V gives CDR1 SGHRS, CDR2 YFSETQ. This CDR3 has 15 residues. This chain's CDR3 is CASSLSGGMNTEAFF. CDR3 in DNA: TGCGCCAGCAGCTTGTCTGGGGGCATGAACACTGAAGCTTTCTTT.

V gene TRBV11-2 combines with J gene TRBJ1-2, with 9 bases fitting TRBD1. The CDR3 has 14 residues. CDR1 SGHAT and CDR2 FQNNGV come from the germline V gene. Losses at the gene ends were 1 base for V and 7 bases for J; bases not matched to a gene: 4. Here the CDR3 DNA reads TGTGCCAGCAGCTTAGGGAGGGACAGGGCTGGCTACACCTTC. It is translated as CASSLGRDRAGYTF.

This clonotype was seen a handful of times. This chain joins TRBV7-7 and TRBJ2-7; D possibly matches TRBD1 or TRBD2 (5 bases each). The CDR3 contains 13 residues. Germline CDR1 and CDR2: SSHAT and FNYEAQ (reference sequence). The V and J ends lost 4 bases and 4 bases respectively, with 11 bases between them. The DNA for the CDR3 is TGTGCCAGCAGCTATGGGGACGCTTACGAGCAGTACTTC. It specifies CASSYGDAYEQYF.

The V and J genes are TRBV20-1 and TRBJ1-2, with TRBD1 matching over 10 bases. This CDR3 has 14 amino acids. The V gene's germline CDR1 is DFQATT and CDR2 SNEGSKA (reference sequence). CDR3: CSAQRGQGQRTNTF. DNA for the CDR3: TGCAGCGCTCAAAGGGGACAGGGGCAAAGGACTAACACCTTC.

This rearrangement joins TRBV7-2 to TRBJ1-2, with D uncertain. The CDR3 sequence is 15 residues long. From germline, CDR1 is SGHTA and CDR2 FQGNSA. V was pared by 3 bases and J by 3 bases, with 14 bases between. The CDR3, as DNA: TGTGCCAGCAGCTTGGGTTGGCCTGGGGACTATGGCTACACCTTC. It specifies CASSLGWPGDYGYTF.

There are many counts of this clonotype. The chain joins TRBV24-1 to TRBJ2-3, with a tentative D call TRBD2 (5 bases). Per germline, CDR1 KGHDR and CDR2 SFDVKD. The CDR3 totals 13 residues. The V gene lost 5 bases and the J gene lost 5 bases, with 10 bases spanning the gap. In nucleotides, the CDR3 is TGTGCCACCAGTGTGACTATAGAAGATACGCAGTATTTT. Translating gives CATSVTIEDTQYF.

In its sample, this clonotype was seen a few times. The V and J genes are TRBV11-2 and TRBJ1-1; TRBD1 might be the D (5 bases). The germline V gene encodes CDR1 SGHAT and CDR2 FQNNGV. This CDR3 is 15 amino acids long. Between the trimmed V and J ends, which lost 5 bases and 7 bases, there was a span of 20 bases. The CDR3 DNA sequence: TGTGCCAGCAGCCGCCCGGGCTGGACATCCTATGAAGCTTTCTTT. This translates into CASSRPGWTSYEAFF. The entire variable domain, with the rest obtained from reference TRBV11-2 and TRBJ1-1, is as follows: EAGVAQSPRYKIIEKRQSVAFWCNPISGHATLYWYQQILGQGPKLLIQFQNNGVVDDSQLPKDRFSAERLKGVDSTLKIQPAKLEDSAVYLCASSRPGWTSYEAFFGQGTRLTVV.

This clonotype was seen only a few times. CDR3 sequence: CASSLTGNRGYTF. CDR3 DNA: TGTGCCAGCAGCTTAACAGGGAATCGTGGCTACACCTTC. The V call is TRBV7-9, the J call TRBJ1-2; TRBD1 is a possible D gene (6 bases). CDR1 is SEHNR, CDR2 FQNEAQ, per germline (reference sequence). The CDR3 sequence is 13 residues long. V was cut by 2 bases and J by 7 bases, with 11 bases left in between.

V is TRBV2 and J is TRBJ1-1; 12 bases are a match to TRBD1. Germline values: CDR1 SNHLY, CDR2 FYNNEI. The CDR3 loop spans 16 amino acids. J was trimmed by 3 bases and V by 8 bases; bases with no gene match: 10. CDR3 residues: CASVRDRGRQDTEAFF. The CDR3 DNA follows: TGTGCCAGCGTCCGGGACAGGGGGCGCCAGGACACTGAAGCTTTCTTT.

The CDR3 loop reads CASSGGLRVEQYF. The DNA of the CDR3 is TGCGCCAGCAGCGGGGGACTAAGGGTCGAGCAGTACTTC. V usage is TRBV5-1 and J usage is TRBJ2-7; the match to TRBD2 covers 7 bases. The CDR3 runs 13 residues. Germline CDR1 and CDR2: SGHRS and YFSETQ. J gave up 6 bases and V 4 bases, and 7 bases lay outside the gene matches.

This clonotype was observed at least ten times. CDR3 nucleotides: TGTGCCAGCACCACTAGAGGCGGATTAAACAATGAGCAGTTCTTC. It translates to CASTTRGGLNNEQFF. The chain combines TRBV12-3 or TRBV12-4 with TRBJ2-1; maybe TRBD2 (5 bases). The CDR3 length is 15 residues. Trimming pared 7 bases from V and 5 bases from J, leaving 18 bases between.

The chain carries TRBV7-2 and TRBJ2-7, with a tentative D call TRBD1 (5 bases). Per the germline V gene, CDR1 is SGHTA and CDR2 is FQGNSA. V was clipped by 5 bases and J by 2 bases, with 10 bases between them. The CDR3 runs 13 residues. The CDR3 DNA is TGTGCCAGCAGCCCACAGGTTACCTACGAGCAGTACTTC. Encoded protein: CASSPQVTYEQYF.

This clonotype was detected only a few times. The J gene is TRBJ2-2, the V gene TRBV12-3 or TRBV12-4; no definite D call. The germline V and J ends were trimmed by 5 bases and 10 bases, with 11 bases remaining between them. The length of the CDR3 is 12 residues. This CDR3 is CASSPWVAELFF. The CDR3 DNA reads as TGTGCCAGCAGTCCTTGGGTGGCGGAGCTGTTTTTT.

This clonotype has only a few counts. The chain has TRBV2 and TRBJ1-2, with 11 nucleotides matching TRBD1. The CDR3 covers 15 residues. V lost 6 bases, J lost 6 bases, and 9 bases stayed unmatched. Germline CDR1 is SNHLY and CDR2 is FYNNEI. CDR3 in DNA: TGTGCCAGCAGGGCCCCGGGACAGGGGGTGGATGGCTACACCTTC. Translated: CASRAPGQGVDGYTF.

The gene calls are TRBV3-1 and TRBJ1-1, with 9 positions matching TRBD1. V was pared by 4 bases and J by 6 bases, with 0 bases of the junction left unmatched. Germline CDR1 reads LGHDT; CDR2 reads YNNKEL (reference sequence). The length of the CDR3 is 12 residues. CDR3 in DNA: TGTGCCAGCAGCCGACAGGGGGCTGAAGCTTTCTTT. It encodes CASSRQGAEAFF.

The chain combines TRBV5-1 with TRBJ2-3; D is possibly TRBD2 (6 bases). Germline V CDR1 and CDR2: SGHRS, YFSETQ. Trimming removed 4 bases at V and 2 bases at J, with 8 bases between. The CDR3 has 13 amino acids. The CDR3 here is CASSAGFTDTQYF. CDR3 DNA sequence: TGCGCCAGCAGCGCGGGGTTCACAGATACGCAGTATTTT.

This chain links TRBV29-1 with TRBJ2-3; D gene ambiguous. Germline-derived CDR1 and CDR2 are SQVTM and ANQGSEA. The ends were cut back, 6 bases at V and 4 bases at J, with 11 bases in the middle. The CDR3 totals 12 residues. CDR3 sequence: CSVMKGPDTQYF. CDR3 bases: TGCAGCGTGATGAAAGGCCCAGATACGCAGTATTTT.

This clonotype has just a few counts. V gene TRBV7-2 combines with J gene TRBJ1-1, with D possibly matching TRBD1 (5 bases). Trimming cost V 0 bases and J 4 bases, with 12 bases left between them. The CDR3 extends over 15 amino acids. CDR1 and CDR2 (germline): SGHTA, FQGNSA. The CDR3 protein is CASSLALMGGTEAFF. The CDR3 nucleotides read TGTGCCAGCAGCTTAGCGTTAATGGGGGGCACTGAAGCTTTCTTT.

In this sample, this clonotype turned up many times. The CDR3 nucleotides read TGTGCCACCAGCAGAGAGGCAGGGAGCTCCTACGAGCAGTACTTC. Residues: CATSREAGSSYEQYF. This sequence joins TRBV15 and TRBJ2-7; D is perhaps TRBD1 or TRBD2 (5 bases each). Germline-derived CDR1 and CDR2 are LNHNV and YYDKDF (reference sequence). The CDR3 runs 15 residues. V was pared by 0 bases and J by 0 bases, with 9 bases between.

The chain links TRBV25-1 to TRBJ2-7; no clear D gene. The CDR3 runs 12 residues. Germline-derived CDR1 and CDR2 are MGHDK and SYGVNS. V was trimmed by 4 bases and J by 5 bases, leaving 9 bases between them. CDR3 nucleotides: TGTGCCAGCAGTGGGATCGGCCACGAGCAGTACTTC. Its protein is CASSGIGHEQYF.

This clonotype was detected only a few times. The CDR3 region has the DNA TGTGCCACCAGCTCCGGACAGGGCTATGGCTACACCTTC. Translating gives CATSSGQGYGYTF. This rearrangement joins TRBV15 to TRBJ1-2; 8 bases map to TRBD1. Germline CDR1 is LNHNV and CDR2 is YYDKDF (reference sequence). Unmatched junction bases numbered 3, after V lost 5 bases and J lost 4 bases. The CDR3 contains 13 residues. The full variable domain, in which reference TRBV15 and TRBJ1-2 provide the parts outside the CDR3, is DAMVIQNPRYQVTQFGKPVTLSCSQTLNHNVMYWYQQKSSQAPKLLFHYYDKDFNNEADTPDNFQSRRPNTSFCFLDIRSPGLGDTAMYLCATSSGQGYGYTFGSGTRLTVV.

V is TRBV11-2 and J is TRBJ1-1; 7 bases fit TRBD1. Germline trimming cut 5 bases from V and 4 bases from J; bases unmatched to any gene: 7. This CDR3 has 14 amino acids. CDR1 and CDR2 (germline): SGHAT, FQNNGV. The CDR3 region has the DNA TGTGCCAGCAGCGAAGAGGGGGCGCCCACTGAAGCTTTCTTT. This translates into CASSEEGAPTEAFF.

J is TRBJ2-4 and V is TRBV2; D is perhaps TRBD1 (7 bases). Germline CDR1 is SNHLY and CDR2 is FYNNEI. CDR3 length equals 15 residues. Trimming took off 5 bases at V and 9 bases at J, with 20 bases between the two ends. CDR3 loop: CASSLKLPGGSIQYF. DNA of the CDR3: TGTGCCAGCAGTTTAAAGCTGCCAGGGGGGAGCATTCAGTACTTC. The full variable domain, in which reference TRBV2 and TRBJ2-4 provide the parts outside the CDR3, is EPEVTQTPSHQVTQMGQEVILRCVPISNHLYFYWYRQILGQKVEFLVSFYNNEISEKSEIFDDQFSVERPDGSNFTLKIRSTKLEDSAMYFCASSLKLPGGSIQYFGAGTRLSVL.